A selection of T cell receptor beta chains follows, all from one sample in a study of CXCR3-negative and CXCR3-positive naive CD8 T cells. For each CDR3 protein, TCRdb gives one entry from its re-call of the 5' RACE reads, without DNA. The sample table includes about 53,000 distinct CDR3 sequences. Sequenced material: naive CXCR3+ CD8+ T cells from blood. Receptors originate from a human donor in good health. Some clones in this sample may be carry-over from other donors' samples. Each CDR3 is given with its conserved first and last residue. Size is stated for part of the rows, as once, few or many counts, or as a class when the clone is expanded.

v_call	clone_size	j_call	cdr3_aa
TRBV4-3	.	TRBJ2-3	CASSQDHDGTDTQYF
TRBV4-1	.	TRBJ2-7	CASSQDRVLSYEQYF
TRBV28	.	TRBJ2-1	CASSSTGPLYNEQFF
TRBV11-2	.	TRBJ2-3	CASSLVPSGGDTDTQYF
TRBV4-3	.	TRBJ2-2	CASSLGTGSNTGELFF
TRBV7-8	.	TRBJ1-2	CASSFLAGTASYGYTF
TRBV6-2/TRBV6-3	.	TRBJ2-1	CASSYSPGGLAGNFEQFF
TRBV7-2	.	TRBJ2-7	CASSFGTGDSYEQYF
TRBV10-3	.	TRBJ2-3	CAIRPRDTDTQYF
TRBV7-6	.	TRBJ2-3	CASSLSGNTQYF
TRBV4-3	.	TRBJ2-1	CASSQVAIRYNEQFF
TRBV20-1	.	TRBJ1-5	CSARDKQYSNQPQHF
TRBV7-2	.	TRBJ1-1	CASSLALTRDTEAFF
TRBV4-2	.	TRBJ2-2	CASSILPGGTGELFF
TRBV28	.	TRBJ2-6	CASFPRLSGANVLTF
TRBV12-5	.	TRBJ2-7	CASGSLPGLLSYEQYF
TRBV5-1	.	TRBJ2-7	CASSPGTGAGEQYF
TRBV5-6	.	TRBJ1-1	CASSLAGTAEAFF
TRBV28	.	TRBJ2-7	CASSLKATGTYEQYF
TRBV29-1	.	TRBJ1-5	CSVGQGEGQPQHF
TRBV5-6	.	TRBJ2-2	CASSFGTSNTGELFF
TRBV6-5	.	TRBJ1-2	CASSSAGLYGYTF
TRBV11-3	medium-sized	TRBJ2-3	CASSYGGGSTDTQYF
TRBV4-1	.	TRBJ2-7	CASSPTPGPPGEQYF
TRBV7-9	.	TRBJ2-7	CATIPGTPSYERYF
TRBV7-9	.	TRBJ1-1	CASSQEGRERTEAFF
TRBV20-1	.	TRBJ1-2	CSARDFLMKGEGGYGYTF
TRBV25-1	.	TRBJ1-5	CASSDGTYSNQPQHF
TRBV11-3	medium-sized	TRBJ2-3	CASSLGGRDTDTQYF
TRBV29-1	.	TRBJ1-1	CSVEWGQGEGTEAFF
TRBV29-1	.	TRBJ1-1	CSVPWDRGRGAFF
TRBV7-9	.	TRBJ2-1	CASSLWQTNEQFF
TRBV7-9	.	TRBJ2-1	CASSSTRGVDEQFF
TRBV6-2/TRBV6-3	.	TRBJ2-1	CASSSIGGPSYNEQFF
TRBV6-6	.	TRBJ2-5	CASSYDGGEILETQYF
TRBV7-6	.	TRBJ2-7	CASSLSQPPTYEQYF
TRBV29-1	.	TRBJ1-1	CSGEGGMNTEAFF
TRBV2	.	TRBJ2-7	CASSDRPSGNYEQYF
TRBV28	.	TRBJ2-5	CASSSFSTKETQYF